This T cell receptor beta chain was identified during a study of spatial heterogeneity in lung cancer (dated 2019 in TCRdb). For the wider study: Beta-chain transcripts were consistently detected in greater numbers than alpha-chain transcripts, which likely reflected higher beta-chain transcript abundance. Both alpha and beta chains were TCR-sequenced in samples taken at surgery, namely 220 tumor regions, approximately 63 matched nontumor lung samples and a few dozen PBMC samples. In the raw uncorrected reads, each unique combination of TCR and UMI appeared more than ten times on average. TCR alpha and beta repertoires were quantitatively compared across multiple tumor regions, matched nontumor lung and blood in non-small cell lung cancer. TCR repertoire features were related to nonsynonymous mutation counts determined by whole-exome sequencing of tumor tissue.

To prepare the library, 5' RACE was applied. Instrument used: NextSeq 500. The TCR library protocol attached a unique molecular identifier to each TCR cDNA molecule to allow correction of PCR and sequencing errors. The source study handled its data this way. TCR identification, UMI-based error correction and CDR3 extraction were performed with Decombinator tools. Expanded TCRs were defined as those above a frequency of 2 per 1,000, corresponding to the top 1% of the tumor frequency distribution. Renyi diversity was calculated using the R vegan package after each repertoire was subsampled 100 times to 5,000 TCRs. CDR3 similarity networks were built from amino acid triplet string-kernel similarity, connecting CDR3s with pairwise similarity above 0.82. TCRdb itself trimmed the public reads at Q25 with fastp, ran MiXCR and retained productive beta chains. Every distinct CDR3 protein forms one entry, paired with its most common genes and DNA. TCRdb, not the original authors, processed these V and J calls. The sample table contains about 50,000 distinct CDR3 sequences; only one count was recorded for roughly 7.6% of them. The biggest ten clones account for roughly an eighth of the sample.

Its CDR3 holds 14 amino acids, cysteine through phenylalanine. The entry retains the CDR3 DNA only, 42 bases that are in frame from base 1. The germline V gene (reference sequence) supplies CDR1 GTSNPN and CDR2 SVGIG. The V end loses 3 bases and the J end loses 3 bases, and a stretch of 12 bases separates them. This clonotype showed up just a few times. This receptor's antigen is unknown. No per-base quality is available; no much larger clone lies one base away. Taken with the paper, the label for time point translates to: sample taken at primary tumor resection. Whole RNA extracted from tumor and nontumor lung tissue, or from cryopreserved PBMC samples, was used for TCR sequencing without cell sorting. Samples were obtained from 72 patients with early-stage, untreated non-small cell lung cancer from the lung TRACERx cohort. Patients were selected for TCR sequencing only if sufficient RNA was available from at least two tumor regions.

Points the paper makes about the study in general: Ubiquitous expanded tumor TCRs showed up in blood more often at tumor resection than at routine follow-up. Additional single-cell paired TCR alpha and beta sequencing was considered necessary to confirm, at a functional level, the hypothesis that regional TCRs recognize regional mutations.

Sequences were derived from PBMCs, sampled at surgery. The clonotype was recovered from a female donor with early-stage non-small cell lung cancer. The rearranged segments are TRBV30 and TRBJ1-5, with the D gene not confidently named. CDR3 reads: CAWSNSYNNQPQHF. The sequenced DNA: TGTGCCTGGAGCAACTCCTACAACAATCAGCCCCAGCATTTT.